A single T cell receptor (beta chain) is shown here with its context. This specimen belongs to a study of blood T cell repertoires in COVID-19. On the study more broadly: Specimens from acute and convalescent COVID-19 originated in the United States, Italy and Spain.

Which cohort a participant joined came from the clinical history participants gave. Two negative PCRs, clearance, or symptom resolution had been documented for recovered Cohort 3 donors. Produced via immunoSEQ multiplex PCR; TCRdb's table is partial and in-frame only. The data show approximately 200,000 clones, 80% to 90% seen once. What was sequenced was PBMCs or T cells enriched from blood (not recorded which). The clonotype comes from a man aged 35 to 55 who had recovered from COVID-19.

The CDR3 is CASSSSYRGYTF. The CDR3 DNA reads TGTGCCAGCAGCTCCTCGTATCGGGGCTACACCTTC. The chain joins TRBV6-2 or TRBV6-3 to TRBJ1-2; no firm D call. The V end was cut by 6 bases, the J end by 8 bases, with 13 bases between. The CDR3 consists of 12 residues. The germline V gene has CDR1 MNHEY and CDR2 SVGEGT.